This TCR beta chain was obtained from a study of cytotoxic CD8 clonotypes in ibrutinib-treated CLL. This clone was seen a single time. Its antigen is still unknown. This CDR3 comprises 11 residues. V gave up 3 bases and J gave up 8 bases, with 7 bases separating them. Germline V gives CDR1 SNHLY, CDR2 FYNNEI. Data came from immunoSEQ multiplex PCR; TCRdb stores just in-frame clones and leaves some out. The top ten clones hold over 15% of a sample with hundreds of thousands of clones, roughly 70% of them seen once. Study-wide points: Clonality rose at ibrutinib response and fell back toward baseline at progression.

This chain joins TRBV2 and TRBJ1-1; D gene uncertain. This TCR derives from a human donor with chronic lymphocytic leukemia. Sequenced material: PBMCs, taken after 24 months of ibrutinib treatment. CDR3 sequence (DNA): TGTGCCAGCAGTGAGGGCGGGGAAGCTTTCTTT. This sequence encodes CASSEGGEAFF.